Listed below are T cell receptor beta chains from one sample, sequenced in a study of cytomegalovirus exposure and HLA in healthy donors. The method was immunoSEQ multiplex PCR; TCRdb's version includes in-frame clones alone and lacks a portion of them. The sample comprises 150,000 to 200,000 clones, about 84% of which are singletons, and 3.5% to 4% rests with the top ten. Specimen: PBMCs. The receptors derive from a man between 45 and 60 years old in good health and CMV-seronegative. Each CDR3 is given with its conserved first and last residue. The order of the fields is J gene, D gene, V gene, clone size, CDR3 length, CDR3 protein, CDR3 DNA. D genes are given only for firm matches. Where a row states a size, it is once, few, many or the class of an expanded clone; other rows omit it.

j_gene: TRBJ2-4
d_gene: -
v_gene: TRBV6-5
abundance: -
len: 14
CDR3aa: CASSRSGTLRFEYF
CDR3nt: TGTGCCAGCAGTCGGTCCGGGACTCTCCGGTTCGAGTACTTC

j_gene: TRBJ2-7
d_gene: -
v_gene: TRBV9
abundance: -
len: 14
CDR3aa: CASSAGRRSYEQYF
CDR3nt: TGTGCCAGCAGCGCCGGGAGACGGTCCTACGAGCAGTACTTC

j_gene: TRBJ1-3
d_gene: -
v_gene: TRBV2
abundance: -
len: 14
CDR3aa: CAILKTAGGNTIYF
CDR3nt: TGTGCCATCCTTAAAACAGCTGGTGGAAACACCATATATTTT

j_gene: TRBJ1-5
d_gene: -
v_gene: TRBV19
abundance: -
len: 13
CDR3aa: CASTNQGNQPQHF
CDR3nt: TGTGCCAGCACAAACCAAGGCAATCAGCCCCAGCATTTT

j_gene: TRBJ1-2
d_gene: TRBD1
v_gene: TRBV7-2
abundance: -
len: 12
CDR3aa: CASSRDRLGYTF
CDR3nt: TGTGCCAGCAGCCGGGACAGGCTGGGCTACACCTTC

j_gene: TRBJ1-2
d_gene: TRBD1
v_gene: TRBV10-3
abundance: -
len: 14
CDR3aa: CAISETGGGVGYTF
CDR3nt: TGTGCCATCAGTGAGACAGGGGGAGGCGTAGGCTACACCTTC

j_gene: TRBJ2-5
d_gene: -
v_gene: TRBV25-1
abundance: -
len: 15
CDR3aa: CASSEQQGMGETQYF
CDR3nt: TGTGCCAGCAGTGAACAGCAGGGGATGGGAGAGACCCAGTACTTC

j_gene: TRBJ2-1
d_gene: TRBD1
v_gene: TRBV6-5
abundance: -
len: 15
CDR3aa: CASRTGTGGLNEQFF
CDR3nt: TGTGCCAGCAGGACCGGGACAGGGGGATTAAATGAGCAGTTCTTC

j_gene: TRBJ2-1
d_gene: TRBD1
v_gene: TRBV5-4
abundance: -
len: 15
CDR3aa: CASSSGTGNYNEQFF
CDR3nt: TGTGCCAGCAGCTCCGGGACAGGGAACTACAATGAGCAGTTCTTC

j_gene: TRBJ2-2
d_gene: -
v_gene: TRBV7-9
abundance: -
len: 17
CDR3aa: CSSSFVTATKNTGELFF
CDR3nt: TGTTCCAGCAGCTTCGTGACAGCTACGAAGAACACCGGGGAGCTGTTTTTT

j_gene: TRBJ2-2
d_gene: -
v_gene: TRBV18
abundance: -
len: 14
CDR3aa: CASSRMRNTGELFF
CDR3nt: TGTGCCAGCTCACGAATGCGAAACACCGGGGAGCTGTTTTTT

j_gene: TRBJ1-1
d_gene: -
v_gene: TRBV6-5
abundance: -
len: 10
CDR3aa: CASGRGEAFF
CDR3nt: TGTGCCAGCGGGAGGGGTGAAGCTTTCTTT

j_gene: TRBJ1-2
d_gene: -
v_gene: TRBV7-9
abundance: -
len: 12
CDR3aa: CSSSWLANGYTF
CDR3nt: TGTTCCAGCAGCTGGTTAGCTAACGGCTACACCTTC

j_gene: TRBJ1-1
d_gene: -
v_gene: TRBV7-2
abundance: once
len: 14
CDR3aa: CASSLFQGWTEAFF
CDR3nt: TGTGCCAGCAGCTTATTTCAGGGTTGGACTGAAGCTTTCTTT

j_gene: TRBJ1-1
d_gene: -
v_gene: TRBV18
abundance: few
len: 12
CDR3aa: CASSDRNTEAFF
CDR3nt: TGTGCCAGCTCAGACAGGAACACTGAAGCTTTCTTT

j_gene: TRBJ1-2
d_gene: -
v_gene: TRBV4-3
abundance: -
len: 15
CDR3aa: CASSQDVRPGPGYTF
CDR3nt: TGCGCCAGCAGCCAAGATGTCCGCCCAGGTCCCGGCTACACCTTC

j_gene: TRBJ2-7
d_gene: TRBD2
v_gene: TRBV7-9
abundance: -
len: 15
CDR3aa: CASSPRVAGIYEQYF
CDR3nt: TGTGCCAGCAGCCCCCGGGTAGCGGGGATATACGAGCAGTACTTC

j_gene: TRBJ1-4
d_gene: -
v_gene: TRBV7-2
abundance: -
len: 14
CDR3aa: CASSFGQTPGKLFF
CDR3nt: TGTGCCAGCAGCTTCGGACAGACCCCCGGAAAACTGTTTTTT